This T cell receptor (beta chain) was retrieved from a study of shared T cell receptors in the human thymus. Sequencing was performed with immunoSEQ multiplex PCR; in TCRdb, only in-frame clones are kept and a portion is missing. This sample carries about 710,000 clones, more than 75% of them seen once, and the ten largest clones take 0.0094%. This sample also appeared in a second study, on human thymus T cells. That paper notes: From resections taken during corrective heart surgery, the thymus tissue was obtained.

The source is a boy younger than two with a congenital heart defect. The sequenced sample was thymocytes.

Here the CDR3 reads CASSQGRGDPEAFF. CDR3 DNA sequence: TGTGCCAGCAGCCAAGGTCGGGGAGATCCTGAAGCTTTCTTT. This sequence joins TRBV4-2 and TRBJ1-1, with no clear D. The CDR3 is made up of 14 amino acids. The V gene lost 1 base and the J gene lost 6 bases, with 12 bases spanning the gap. Germline V lookup: CDR1 LGHNA, CDR2 YNFKEQ.